Each of the 9 T cell receptor beta chains below was sequenced from the same sample in a study of blood T cell repertoires in COVID-19. Generated by immunoSEQ multiplex PCR, the TCRdb table keeps only in-frame clones and is missing some. Among a few hundred thousand clones listed, roughly 90% were seen once. The sample comprised peripheral blood. The receptors stem from a woman between 40 and 50 years old who had recovered from COVID-19.

The chain joins TRBV2 to TRBJ2-1; TRBD2 agrees at 10 bases. CDR3 length: 13 residues. Germline V gene sequence: CDR1 SNHLY, CDR2 FYNNEI. The J segment lost 7 bases and the V segment lost 6 bases, leaving 3 bases of the junction unmatched. The CDR3 region is CASRASGSNEQFF. The CDR3 coding sequence is TGTGCCAGCAGAGCTAGCGGGAGTAATGAGCAGTTCTTC. The full variable domain, its missing parts supplied by reference TRBV2 and TRBJ2-1, is EPEVTQTPSHQVTQMGQEVILRCVPISNHLYFYWYRQILGQKVEFLVSFYNNEISEKSEIFDDQFSVERPDGSNFTLKIRSTKLEDSAMYFCASRASGSNEQFFGPGTRLTVL.

V is TRBV9 and J is TRBJ2-2; D may be TRBD1 (5 bases). CDR3 size: 14 residues. Deletions cut 0 bases from V and 7 bases from J, with 10 bases between. Per the germline V gene, CDR1 is SGDLS and CDR2 is YYNGEE. The CDR3, as DNA: TGTGCCAGCAGCGTAGTAGGGGTTGGCGGGGAGCTGTTTTTT. Protein: CASSVVGVGGELFF.

V and J are TRBV27 and TRBJ1-6, with 7 bases identical to TRBD1. This CDR3 comprises 15 residues. Losses at the gene ends were 3 bases for V and 6 bases for J; bases not matched to a gene: 5. CDR1 is MNHEY and CDR2 is SMNVEV in the germline V gene (reference sequence). CDR3 sequence (DNA): TGTGCCAGCAGTTTTGGGGACAGTGGTAATTCACCCCTCCACTTT. It codes for CASSFGDSGNSPLHF.

The chain couples TRBV7-9 to TRBJ1-4; 7 nucleotides line up with TRBD1. V lost 5 bases to trimming and J lost 12 bases; unmatched junction nucleotides: 12. The CDR3 loop spans 14 amino acids. CDR1 and CDR2 (germline): SEHNR, FQNEAQ (reference sequence). This CDR3 is CASSRAGRDSELFF. The CDR3 DNA reads TGTGCCAGCAGCCGGGCCGGGCGGGACAGTGAACTGTTTTTT.

This chain joins TRBV18 and TRBJ1-3; TRBD1 matches at 7 bases. The CDR3 is 16 amino acids. Germline V gene sequence: CDR1 KGHSH, CDR2 LQKENI. V gave up 3 bases and J gave up 0 bases; unmatched junction bases: 5. CDR3 residues: CASSPGQITSGNTIYF. The CDR3 DNA reads TGTGCCAGCTCACCGGGACAGATTACCTCTGGAAACACCATATATTTT.

This rearrangement joins TRBV30 to TRBJ1-5; D is ambiguous. The germline V and J ends were trimmed by 2 bases and 3 bases, with 8 bases remaining between them. The germline CDR1 and CDR2 sequences are GTSNPN and SVGIG (reference sequence). The CDR3 is 13 residues long. In nucleotides, the CDR3 is TGTGCCTGGAGTTACAGTTACAATCAGCCCCAGCATTTT. This gives the protein CAWSYSYNQPQHF.

The chain links TRBV2 to TRBJ2-7; 7 positions match TRBD1. This CDR3 has 14 residues. Germline CDR1 reads SNHLY; CDR2 reads FYNNEI. Trimming took 4 bases from V and 2 from J; bases not matched to a gene: 5. The CDR3 DNA follows: TGTGCCAGCAGTGGCGCACAGGGGACCTACGAGCAGTACTTC. Encoded protein: CASSGAQGTYEQYF.

The chain uses TRBV15 and TRBJ2-7, with 8 bases fitting TRBD1. The V gene's germline CDR1 is LNHNV and CDR2 YYDKDF (reference sequence). The CDR3 runs to 14 residues. With 1 base clipped from V and 3 bases from J, the junction kept 2 bases outside the gene matches. Here the CDR3 reads CATSRAGGSYEQYF. The CDR3 DNA reads TGTGCCACCAGCAGAGCAGGGGGCAGCTACGAGCAGTACTTC.

The chain employs TRBV24-1 and TRBJ2-3; 13 bases line up with TRBD2. Looked up from germline, CDR1 is KGHDR and CDR2 is SFDVKD. This CDR3 contains 16 residues. V was clipped by 4 bases and J by 5 bases; unmatched bases: 5. The CDR3 DNA reads TGTGCCACCAGTGACCTAGGACTAGCGGGAGTAGATACGCAGTATTTT. Translation: CATSDLGLAGVDTQYF.